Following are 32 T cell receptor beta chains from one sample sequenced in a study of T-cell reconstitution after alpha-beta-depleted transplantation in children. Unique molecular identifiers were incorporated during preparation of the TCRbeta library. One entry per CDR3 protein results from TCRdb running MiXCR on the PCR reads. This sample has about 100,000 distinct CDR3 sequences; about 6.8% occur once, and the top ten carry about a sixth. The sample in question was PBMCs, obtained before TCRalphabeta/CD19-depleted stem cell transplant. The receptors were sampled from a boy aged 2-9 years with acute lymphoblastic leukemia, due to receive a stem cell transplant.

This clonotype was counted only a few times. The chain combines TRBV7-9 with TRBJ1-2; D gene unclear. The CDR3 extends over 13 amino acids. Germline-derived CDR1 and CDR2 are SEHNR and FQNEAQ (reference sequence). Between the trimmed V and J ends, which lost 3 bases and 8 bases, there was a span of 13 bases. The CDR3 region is CASSFQREGGYTF. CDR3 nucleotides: TGTGCCAGCAGCTTTCAGAGAGAGGGCGGCTACACCTTC.

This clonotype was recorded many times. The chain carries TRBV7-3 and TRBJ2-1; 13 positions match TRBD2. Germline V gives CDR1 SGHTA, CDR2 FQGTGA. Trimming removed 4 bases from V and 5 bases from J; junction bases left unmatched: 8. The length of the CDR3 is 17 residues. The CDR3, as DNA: TGTGCCAGCAGCTATACTAGCGGGGGGGCTGCAGACAATGAGCAGTTCTTC. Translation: CASSYTSGGAADNEQFF.

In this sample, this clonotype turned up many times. CDR3 DNA sequence: TGCGCCAGCAGCCGGGGACTAGCGGGGGAAGAGACCCAGTACTTC. Translating it yields CASSRGLAGEETQYF. This chain connects TRBV5-1 to TRBJ2-5, with TRBD2 matching over 14 bases. Trimming at V came to 4 bases and at J to 3 bases, leaving 2 bases not matched to a gene. The CDR3 has 15 residues. Germline V gene lookup returns CDR1 SGHRS and CDR2 YFSETQ.

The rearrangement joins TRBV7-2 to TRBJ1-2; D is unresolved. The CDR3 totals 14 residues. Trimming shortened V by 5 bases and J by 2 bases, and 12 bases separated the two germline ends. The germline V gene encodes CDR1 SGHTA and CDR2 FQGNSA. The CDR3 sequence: CASSLEWLNYGYTF. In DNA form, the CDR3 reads TGTGCCAGCAGCCTAGAATGGCTAAACTATGGCTACACCTTC. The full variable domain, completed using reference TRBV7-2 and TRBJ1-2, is GAGVSQSPSNKVTEKGKDVELRCDPISGHTALYWYRQSLGQGLEFLIYFQGNSAPDKSGLPSDRFSAERTGGSVSTLTIQRTQQEDSAVYLCASSLEWLNYGYTFGSGTRLTVV.

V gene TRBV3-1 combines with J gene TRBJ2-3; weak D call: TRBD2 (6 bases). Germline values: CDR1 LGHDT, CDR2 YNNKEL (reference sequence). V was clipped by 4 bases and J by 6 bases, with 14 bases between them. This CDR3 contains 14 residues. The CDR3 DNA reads TGTGCCAGCAGCCTACTAGCCACCGGGGATACGCAGTATTTT. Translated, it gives CASSLLATGDTQYF.

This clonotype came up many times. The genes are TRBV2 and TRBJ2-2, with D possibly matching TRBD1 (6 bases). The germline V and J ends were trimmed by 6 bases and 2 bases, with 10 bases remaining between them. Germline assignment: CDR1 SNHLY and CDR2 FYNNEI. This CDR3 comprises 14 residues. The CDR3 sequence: CASSLQGNTGELFF. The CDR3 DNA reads TGTGCCAGCAGCCTACAGGGTAACACCGGGGAGCTGTTTTTT.

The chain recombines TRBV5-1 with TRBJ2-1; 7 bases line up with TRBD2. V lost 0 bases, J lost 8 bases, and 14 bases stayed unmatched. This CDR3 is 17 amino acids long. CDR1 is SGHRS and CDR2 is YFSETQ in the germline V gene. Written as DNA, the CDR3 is TGCGCCAGCAGCTTGGCTTGGTGGGCAGGTGGGAGGGATGAGCAGTTCTTC. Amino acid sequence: CASSLAWWAGGRDEQFF.

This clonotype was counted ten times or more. Written as DNA, the CDR3 is TGTGCCAGCAGTTTCCCGGGGAAGCGCAATGAGCAGTTCTTC. Protein product: CASSFPGKRNEQFF. J is TRBJ2-1 and V is TRBV28, with a weak D call TRBD2 (5 bases). CDR3 size: 14 residues. CDR1 is MDHEN and CDR2 is SYDVKM in the germline V gene. V lost 3 bases and J 6 bases, leaving 12 bases between the germline ends.

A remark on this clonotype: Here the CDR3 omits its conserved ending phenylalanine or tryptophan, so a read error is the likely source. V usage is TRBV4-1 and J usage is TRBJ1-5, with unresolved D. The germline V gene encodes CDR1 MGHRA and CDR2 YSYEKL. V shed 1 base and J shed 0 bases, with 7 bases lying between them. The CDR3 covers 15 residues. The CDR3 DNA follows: TGCGCCAGCAGCCAAGGTAGATATAGCAATCAGCCCCAGCATTCT. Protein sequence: CASSQGRYSNQPQHS.

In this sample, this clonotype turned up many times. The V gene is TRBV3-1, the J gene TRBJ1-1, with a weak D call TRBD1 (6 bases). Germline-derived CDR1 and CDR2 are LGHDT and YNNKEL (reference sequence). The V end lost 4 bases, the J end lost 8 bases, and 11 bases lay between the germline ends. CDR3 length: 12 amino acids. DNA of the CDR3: TGTGCCAGCAGCCTCACAGGGCGAGAAGCTTTCTTT. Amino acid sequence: CASSLTGREAFF.

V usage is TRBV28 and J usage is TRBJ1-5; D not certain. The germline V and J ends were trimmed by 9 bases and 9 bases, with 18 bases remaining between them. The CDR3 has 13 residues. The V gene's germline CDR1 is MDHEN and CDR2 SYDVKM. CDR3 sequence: CASSLDARWPQHF. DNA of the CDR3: TGTGCCAGTTCCTTAGATGCGCGGTGGCCCCAGCATTTT.

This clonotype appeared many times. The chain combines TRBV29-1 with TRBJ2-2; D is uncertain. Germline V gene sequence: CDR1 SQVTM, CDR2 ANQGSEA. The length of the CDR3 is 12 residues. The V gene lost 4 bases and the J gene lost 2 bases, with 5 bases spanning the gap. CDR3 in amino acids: CSVVQNTGELFF. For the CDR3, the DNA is TGCAGCGTTGTACAAAACACCGGGGAGCTGTTTTTT.

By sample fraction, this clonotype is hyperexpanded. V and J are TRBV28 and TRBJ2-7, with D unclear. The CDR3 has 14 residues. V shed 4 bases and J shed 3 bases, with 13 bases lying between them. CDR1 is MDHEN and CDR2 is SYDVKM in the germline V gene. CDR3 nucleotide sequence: TGTGCCAGCAGTTCCAACTGGGGATTCTACGAGCAGTACTTC. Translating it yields CASSSNWGFYEQYF.

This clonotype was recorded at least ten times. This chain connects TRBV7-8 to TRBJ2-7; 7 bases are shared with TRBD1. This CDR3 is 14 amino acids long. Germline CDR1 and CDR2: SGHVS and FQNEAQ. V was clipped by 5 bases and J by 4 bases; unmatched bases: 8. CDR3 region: CASSLGTASYEQYF. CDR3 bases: TGTGCCAGCAGCCTCGGGACAGCCTCTTACGAGCAGTACTTC.

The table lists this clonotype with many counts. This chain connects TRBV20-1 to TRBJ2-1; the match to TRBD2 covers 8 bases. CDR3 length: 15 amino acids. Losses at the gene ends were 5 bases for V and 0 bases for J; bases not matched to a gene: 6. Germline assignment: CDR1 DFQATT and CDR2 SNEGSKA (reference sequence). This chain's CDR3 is CSARPSGGSYNEQFF. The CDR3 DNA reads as TGCAGTGCTCGCCCGAGCGGGGGCTCCTACAATGAGCAGTTCTTC.

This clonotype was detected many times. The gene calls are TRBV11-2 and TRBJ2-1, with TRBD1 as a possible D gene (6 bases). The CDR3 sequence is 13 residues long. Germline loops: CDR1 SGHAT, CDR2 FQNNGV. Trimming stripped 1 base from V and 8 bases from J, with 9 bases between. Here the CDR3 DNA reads TGTGCCAGCAGCTTAGTCAGGGGCCATGAGCAGTTCTTC. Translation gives CASSLVRGHEQFF.

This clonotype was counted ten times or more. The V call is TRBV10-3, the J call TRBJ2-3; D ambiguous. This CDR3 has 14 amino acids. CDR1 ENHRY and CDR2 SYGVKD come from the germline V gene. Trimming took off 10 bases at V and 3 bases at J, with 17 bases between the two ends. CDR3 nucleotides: TGTGCCACCGGTCGGGTGGATGGTACAGATACGCAGTATTTT. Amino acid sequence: CATGRVDGTDTQYF.

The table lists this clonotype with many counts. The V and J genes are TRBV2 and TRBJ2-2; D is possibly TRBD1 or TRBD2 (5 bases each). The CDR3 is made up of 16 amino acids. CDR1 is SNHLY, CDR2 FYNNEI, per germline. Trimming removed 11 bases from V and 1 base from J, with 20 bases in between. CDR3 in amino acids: CAVLGTGQQNTGELFF. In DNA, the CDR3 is TGTGCCGTCCTGGGGACGGGGCAGCAGAACACCGGGGAGCTGTTTTTT.

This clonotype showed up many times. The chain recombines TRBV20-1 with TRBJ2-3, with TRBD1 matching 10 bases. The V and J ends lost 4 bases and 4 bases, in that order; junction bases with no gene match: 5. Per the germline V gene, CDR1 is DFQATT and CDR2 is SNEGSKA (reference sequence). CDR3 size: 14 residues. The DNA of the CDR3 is TGCAGTGCTACTGACAGGGGGCGGGCAGATACGCAGTATTTT. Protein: CSATDRGRADTQYF.

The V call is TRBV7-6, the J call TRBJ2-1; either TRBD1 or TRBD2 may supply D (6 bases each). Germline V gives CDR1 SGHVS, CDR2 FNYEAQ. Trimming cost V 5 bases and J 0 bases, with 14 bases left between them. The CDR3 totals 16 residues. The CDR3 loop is CASSVGGLGSYNEQFF. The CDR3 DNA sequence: TGTGCCAGCAGCGTAGGGGGACTCGGCTCCTACAATGAGCAGTTCTTC.

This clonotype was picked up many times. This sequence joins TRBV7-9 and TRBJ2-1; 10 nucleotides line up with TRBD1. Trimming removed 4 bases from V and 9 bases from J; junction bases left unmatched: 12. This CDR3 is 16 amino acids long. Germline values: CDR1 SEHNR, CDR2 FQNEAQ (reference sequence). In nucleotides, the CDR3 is TGTGCCAGCAGCTCTTACTTCCGGGACAGGGGCAGTGAGCAGTTCTTC. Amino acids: CASSSYFRDRGSEQFF.

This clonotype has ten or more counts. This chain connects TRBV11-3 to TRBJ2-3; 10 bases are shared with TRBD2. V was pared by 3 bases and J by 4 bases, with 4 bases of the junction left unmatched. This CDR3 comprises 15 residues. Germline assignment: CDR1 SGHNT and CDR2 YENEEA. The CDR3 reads CASSFEAGGPDTQYF. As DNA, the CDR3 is TGTGCCAGCAGCTTTGAAGCGGGGGGGCCAGATACGCAGTATTTT.

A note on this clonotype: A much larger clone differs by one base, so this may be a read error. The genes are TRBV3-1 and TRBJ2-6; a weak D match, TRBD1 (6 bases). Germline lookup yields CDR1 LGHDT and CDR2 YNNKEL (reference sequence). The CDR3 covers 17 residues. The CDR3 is CACSQGQLTRRANVLTF. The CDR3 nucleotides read TGTGCCTGCAGCCAAGGACAGCTTACTCGGCGGGCCAACGTCCTGACTTTC.

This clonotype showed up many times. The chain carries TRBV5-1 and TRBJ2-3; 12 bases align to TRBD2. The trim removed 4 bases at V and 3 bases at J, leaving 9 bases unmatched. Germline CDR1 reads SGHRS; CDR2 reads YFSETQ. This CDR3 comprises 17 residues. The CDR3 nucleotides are TGCGCCAGCAGCCGCGACCCTAGCGGGGGGGCGACAGATACGCAGTATTTT. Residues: CASSRDPSGGATDTQYF.

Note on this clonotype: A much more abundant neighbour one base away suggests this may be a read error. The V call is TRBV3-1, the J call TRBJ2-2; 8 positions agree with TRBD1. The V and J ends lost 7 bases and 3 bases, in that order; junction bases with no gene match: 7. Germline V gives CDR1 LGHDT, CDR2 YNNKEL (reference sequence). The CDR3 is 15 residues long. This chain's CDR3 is CASTHRQGYTGELFF. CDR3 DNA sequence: TGTGCCAGCACCCACCGACAGGGGTACACCGGGGAGCTGTTTTTT. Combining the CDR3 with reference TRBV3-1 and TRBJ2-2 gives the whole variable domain DTAVSQTPKYLVTQMGNDKSIKCEQNLGHDTMYWYKQDSKKFLKIMFSYNNKELIINETVPNRFSPKSPDKAHLNLHINSLELGDSAVYFCASTHRQGYTGELFFGEGSRLTVL.

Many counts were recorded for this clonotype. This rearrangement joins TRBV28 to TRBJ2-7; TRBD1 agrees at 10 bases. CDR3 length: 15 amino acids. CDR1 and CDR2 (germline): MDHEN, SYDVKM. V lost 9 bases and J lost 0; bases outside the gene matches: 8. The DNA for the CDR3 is TGTGCCAGTAAACCCGGACAGGGGGTCTCCTACGAGCAGTACTTC. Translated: CASKPGQGVSYEQYF.

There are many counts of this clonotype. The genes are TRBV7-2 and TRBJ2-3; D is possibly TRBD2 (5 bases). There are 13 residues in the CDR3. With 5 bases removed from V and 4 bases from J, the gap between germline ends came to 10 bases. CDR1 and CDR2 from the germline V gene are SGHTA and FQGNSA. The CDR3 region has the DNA TGTGCCAGCAGCCGTGGGGAGCCAGATACGCAGTATTTT. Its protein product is CASSRGEPDTQYF.

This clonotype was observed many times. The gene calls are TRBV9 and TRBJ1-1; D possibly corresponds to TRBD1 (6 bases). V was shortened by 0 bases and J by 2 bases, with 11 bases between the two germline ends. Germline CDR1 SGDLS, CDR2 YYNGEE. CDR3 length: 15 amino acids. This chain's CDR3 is CASSVGTVANTEAFF. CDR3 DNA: TGTGCCAGCAGCGTAGGGACAGTCGCAAACACTGAAGCTTTCTTT. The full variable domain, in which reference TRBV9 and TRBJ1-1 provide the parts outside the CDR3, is DSGVTQTPKHLITATGQRVTLRCSPRSGDLSVYWYQQSLDQGLQFLIQYYNGEERAKGNILERFSAQQFPDLHSELNLSSLELGDSALYFCASSVGTVANTEAFFGQGTRLTVV.

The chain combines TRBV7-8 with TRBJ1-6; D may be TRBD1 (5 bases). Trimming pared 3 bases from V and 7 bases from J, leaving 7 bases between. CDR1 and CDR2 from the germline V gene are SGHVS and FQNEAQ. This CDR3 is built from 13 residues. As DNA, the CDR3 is TGTGCCAGCAGCTTCGGGGACAATTCACCCCTCCACTTT. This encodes CASSFGDNSPLHF.

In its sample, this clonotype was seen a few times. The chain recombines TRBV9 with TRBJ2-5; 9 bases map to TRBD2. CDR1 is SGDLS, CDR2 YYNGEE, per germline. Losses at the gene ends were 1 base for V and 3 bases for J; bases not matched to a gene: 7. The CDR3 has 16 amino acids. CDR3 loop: CASSVWPSGAKETQYF. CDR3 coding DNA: TGTGCCAGCAGCGTATGGCCTAGCGGGGCCAAAGAGACCCAGTACTTC.

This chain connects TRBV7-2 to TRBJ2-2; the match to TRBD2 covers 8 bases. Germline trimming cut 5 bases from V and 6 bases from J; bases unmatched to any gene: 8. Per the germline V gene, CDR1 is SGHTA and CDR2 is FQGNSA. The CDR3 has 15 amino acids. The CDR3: CASSLGGLGAGELFF. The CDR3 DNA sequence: TGTGCCAGCAGCCTAGGGGGACTAGGGGCCGGGGAGCTGTTTTTT. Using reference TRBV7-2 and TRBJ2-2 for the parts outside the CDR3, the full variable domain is GAGVSQSPSNKVTEKGKDVELRCDPISGHTALYWYRQSLGQGLEFLIYFQGNSAPDKSGLPSDRFSAERTGGSVSTLTIQRTQQEDSAVYLCASSLGGLGAGELFFGEGSRLTVL.

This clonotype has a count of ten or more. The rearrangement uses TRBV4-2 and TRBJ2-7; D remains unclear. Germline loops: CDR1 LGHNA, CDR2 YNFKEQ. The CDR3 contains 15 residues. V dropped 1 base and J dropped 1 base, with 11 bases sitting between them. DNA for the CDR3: TGTGCCAGCAGCCAAGGTGGCGCGTCTTCCTACGAGCAGTACTTC. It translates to CASSQGGASSYEQYF.